The rows below give T cell receptor beta chains drawn from one sample of a study of tumor-infiltrating lymphocytes in oesophageal squamous cell carcinoma. TCRdb processed the PCR reads anew with MiXCR; each CDR3 protein has one entry. The sample has 15,000 to 20,000 distinct CDR3 sequences, about 40% seen once. Sequencing was done on a sample of blood. The receptors were sampled from a female donor with esophageal squamous cell carcinoma. Both conserved end residues are part of each CDR3. D genes are given only for firm matches. Clone size is not always given. Where it is, it says once, few, many or a class for expanded clones.

V: TRBV7-6
D: TRBD1
size: NA
J: TRBJ2-5
DNA: TGTGCCAGCAGTACCGGGACAGTGGGTTTTGAGACCCAGTACTTC
CDR3: CASSTGTVGFETQYF

V: TRBV7-9
D: NA
size: NA
J: TRBJ2-7
DNA: TGTGCCAGCAGCCACCGCGGGGCCTACGAGCAGTACTTC
CDR3: CASSHRGAYEQYF

V: TRBV6-6
D: TRBD2
size: NA
J: TRBJ2-1
DNA: TGTGCCAGCAGTTACGCCGGACTAGCGTTTTACTCGGCGTACAATGAGCAGTTCTTC
CDR3: CASSYAGLAFYSAYNEQFF

V: TRBV11-2
D: TRBD2
size: few
J: TRBJ2-7
DNA: TGTGCCAGCAGCTTAGGATTTGCTAGCGGGAGCTACGAGCAGTACTTC
CDR3: CASSLGFASGSYEQYF

V: TRBV24-1
D: NA
size: NA
J: TRBJ2-6
DNA: TGTGCCGGCCGAAACCGCGGGACCCGATTCGGAGGGGCCAACGTCCTGACTTTC
CDR3: CAGRNRGTRFGGANVLTF

V: TRBV4-2
D: NA
size: many
J: TRBJ2-7
DNA: TGTGCCAGCAGCCAAGGTGTCGGAACAGGGAGCTACGAGCAGTACTTC
CDR3: CASSQGVGTGSYEQYF

V: TRBV18
D: TRBD2
size: many
J: TRBJ2-7
DNA: TGTGCCAGCTCACGGGAGGGTAGCTCCTACGAGCAGTACTTC
CDR3: CASSREGSSYEQYF

V: TRBV23-1
D: TRBD2
size: many
J: TRBJ2-3
DNA: TGCGCCAGCAGTCCTACTTGGACTAGCGGGGAAGGAGATACGCAGTATTTT
CDR3: CASSPTWTSGEGDTQYF

V: TRBV9
D: TRBD2
size: few
J: TRBJ2-3
DNA: TGTGCCAGCAGCGTACTCGTAGCGGGGGGGATCACAGATACGCAGTATTTT
CDR3: CASSVLVAGGITDTQYF

V: TRBV7-3
D: NA
size: NA
J: TRBJ2-1
DNA: TGTGCCAGCAGCACCGAAGCGACTCGAGCATGGAATGAGCAGTTCTTC
CDR3: CASSTEATRAWNEQFF

V: TRBV7-2
D: NA
size: medium-sized
J: TRBJ2-5
DNA: TGTGCCAGCACCCAAAGTAGAGGCCAAGAGACCCAGTACTTC
CDR3: CASTQSRGQETQYF

V: TRBV25-1
D: NA
size: NA
J: TRBJ2-7
DNA: TGTGCCAGCAGTGAAGCGGTTTCGGGGGGCCCCTACGAGCAGTACTTC
CDR3: CASSEAVSGGPYEQYF

V: TRBV7-9
D: NA
size: NA
J: TRBJ2-3
DNA: TGTGCCAGCTTCCGTGCGGCGGTTAGCACAGATACGCAGTATTTT
CDR3: CASFRAAVSTDTQYF

V: TRBV6-6
D: TRBD1
size: NA
J: TRBJ1-6
DNA: TGTGCCAGCAGTTACGGACAGGGGGTTCATTCACCCCTCCACTTC
CDR3: CASSYGQGVHSPLHF

V: TRBV7-2
D: NA
size: NA
J: TRBJ2-5
DNA: TGTGCCAGCAGCTTAGGGGAAAGCTATAATTCACCCCTCCACTTC
CDR3: CASSLGESYNSPLHF

V: TRBV7-8
D: NA
size: NA
J: TRBJ2-2
DNA: TGTGCCAGCAGCTTAGTGGGGGCCGGGGAGCTGTTTTTT
CDR3: CASSLVGAGELFF

V: TRBV7-3
D: TRBD1
size: NA
J: TRBJ2-3
DNA: TGTGCCAGCAGCCTACAGGGGGCAAAGCGAGGTACGCAGTATTTT
CDR3: CASSLQGAKRGTQYF

V: TRBV7-6
D: NA
size: NA
J: TRBJ2-6
DNA: TGTGCTAGCAGCCATGGGACTTTC
CDR3: CASSHGTF

V: TRBV5-3
D: NA
size: few
J: TRBJ1-2
DNA: TGTGCCAGCAGCTTGTTGACAGAGTCTAACTATGGCTACACCTTC
CDR3: CASSLLTESNYGYTF

V: TRBV7-9
D: NA
size: NA
J: TRBJ2-7
DNA: TGTGCCAGCAGCCCGTTGAGGGGCGTGACAGTCGGGTCCTACGAGCAGTACTTC
CDR3: CASSPLRGVTVGSYEQYF